These 13 T cell receptor beta chains were all obtained from the same sample, sequenced in a study of T cells in Graves' hyperthyroidism and ophthalmopathy. RNA transcripts provided the source from which TCR beta CDR3 regions were amplified. A first-round RT-PCR of the TCR CDR3 used the HTBI primer set. TCRdb re-derived calls from the multiplex PCR reads in MiXCR, one entry per CDR3 protein. The table lists about 840,000 distinct CDR3 sequences, over 35% of them singletons, with about 9% in the top ten. The specimen was blood. The receptors derive from a man between 18 and 35 years old with Graves' hyperthyroidism.

This sequence joins TRBV4-1 and TRBJ2-6; 8 bases fit TRBD2. The germline CDR1 and CDR2 sequences are MGHRA and YSYEKL. Unmatched junction bases numbered 8, after V lost 3 bases and J lost 7 bases. The CDR3 sequence is 16 residues long. In nucleotides, the CDR3 is TGCGCCAGCAGCCAGGGGTTTCTAGCGGGTGCCAACGTCCTGACTTTC. It codes for CASSQGFLAGANVLTF.

This clonotype occurred a few times. This sequence joins TRBV7-2 and TRBJ1-5, with D unclear. This CDR3 is built from 13 residues. V was trimmed by 3 bases and J by 11 bases, leaving 14 bases between them. CDR1 is SGHTA, CDR2 FQGNSA, per germline. The CDR3 DNA is TGTGCCAGCAGCTTCGGAGGGAATAAAGCCCAGCATTTT. Protein sequence: CASSFGGNKAQHF.

Only a few counts were recorded for this clonotype. The chain combines TRBV29-1 with TRBJ2-2, with D perhaps matching TRBD1 (6 bases). Germline CDR1 SQVTM, CDR2 ANQGSEA. V was pared by 4 bases and J by 7 bases, with 7 bases between. The CDR3 length is 11 residues. The CDR3: CSVVGGGELFF. The CDR3 bases are TGCAGCGTTGTAGGGGGCGGGGAGCTGTTTTTT.

The chain combines TRBV20-1 with TRBJ2-7; D gene uncertain. The CDR3 has 13 amino acids. Germline V gene lookup returns CDR1 DFQATT and CDR2 SNEGSKA (reference sequence). Trimming shortened V by 3 bases and J by 6 bases, and 15 bases separated the two germline ends. DNA for the CDR3: TGCAGTGCTAGTGAAATTTGGAACTCCGAGCAGTACTTC. Translated: CSASEIWNSEQYF.

This clonotype was detected ten times or more. The chain uses TRBV7-3 and TRBJ1-1; D uncertain. The CDR3 loop spans 14 amino acids. CDR1 and CDR2 (germline): SGHTA, FQGTGA. V was pared by 1 base and J by 3 bases, with 9 bases between. The DNA of the CDR3 is TGTGCCAGCAGCTTAAATGGGGTGGACACTGAAGCTTTCTTT. It specifies CASSLNGVDTEAFF.

In its sample, this clonotype was seen many times. The rearrangement links TRBV19 to TRBJ2-5; D is unclear. The ends were cut back, 6 bases at V and 7 bases at J, with 21 bases in the middle. Germline loops: CDR1 LNHDA, CDR2 SQIVND (reference sequence). The CDR3 is 15 residues long. CDR3 bases: TGTGCCAGTAGAACGGGTCAGGCATTGGACGGGACCCAGTACTTC. Translated: CASRTGQALDGTQYF.

This clonotype was counted many times. The chain combines TRBV2 with TRBJ2-2; D perhaps matches TRBD1 (6 bases). This CDR3 is 14 amino acids long. V lost 0 bases and J lost 6, with 8 bases in between. Per germline, CDR1 SNHLY and CDR2 FYNNEI. The CDR3 here is CASSEAPGAGELFF. The CDR3 coding sequence is TGTGCCAGCAGTGAAGCGCCAGGGGCCGGGGAGCTGTTTTTT.

This clonotype was counted many times. The chain uses TRBV20-1 and TRBJ1-2; the D is unclear. This CDR3 is built from 15 residues. V was shortened by 0 bases and J by 0 bases, with 11 bases between the two germline ends. CDR1 and CDR2 (germline): DFQATT, SNEGSKA (reference sequence). This CDR3 reads CSARDRPRANYGYTF. The CDR3 DNA reads TGCAGTGCTAGAGATCGGCCGCGAGCTAACTATGGCTACACCTTC.

The chain combines TRBV9 with TRBJ1-1, with D hard to call. This CDR3 contains 13 residues. Germline CDR1 SGDLS, CDR2 YYNGEE. The V and J ends lost 2 bases and 12 bases respectively, with 17 bases between them. CDR3 amino acids: CASSVSEGLASFF. The CDR3 coding sequence is TGTGCCAGCAGCGTCAGCGAAGGGTTAGCATCTTTCTTT.

This chain joins TRBV29-1 and TRBJ2-7, with D tentatively TRBD1 or TRBD2 (5 bases each). The CDR3 consists of 12 residues. V gave up 5 bases and J gave up 0 bases, with 8 bases separating them. Per the germline V gene, CDR1 is SQVTM and CDR2 is ANQGSEA. CDR3 in DNA: TGCAGCGTTCGGGGCAGCTCCTACGAGCAGTACTTC. It translates to CSVRGSSYEQYF.

This clonotype was seen repeatedly, ten times or more. J is TRBJ2-5 and V is TRBV2; D is possibly TRBD1 (5 bases). The CDR3 is 11 amino acids. Germline assignment: CDR1 SNHLY and CDR2 FYNNEI. V was pared by 8 bases and J by 3 bases, with 7 bases between. CDR3 DNA: TGTGCCAGCGGCAGGGAAGAGACCCAGTACTTC. It yields the protein CASGREETQYF.

This clonotype was recorded once. In DNA, the CDR3 is TGCAGCGTTGAAAGGGAGGAGGGTTGGGAGCAGTACTTC. Its translation: CSVEREEGWEQYF. The chain couples TRBV29-1 to TRBJ2-7, with D perhaps TRBD2 (6 bases). Looked up from germline, CDR1 is SQVTM and CDR2 is ANQGSEA. V was trimmed by 2 bases and J by 7 bases, leaving 15 bases between them. CDR3 length: 13 amino acids.

Note on this clonotype: The junction departs from germline at one end; a sequencing error may be responsible. CDR3 bases: TGTGCCAGCAGTTTTCCGCCTGGCCGGGGTGGTATCCCTGAAGCTTTCTTT. Protein: CASSFPPGRGGIPEAFF. The chain carries TRBV24-1 and TRBJ1-1; no reliable D call. The germline gives CDR1 KGHDR, CDR2 SFDVKD. The CDR3 totals 17 residues.